This T cell receptor beta chain was identified in a study of blood T cells in healthy people across ages. The authors ran a second PCR of roughly 7 to 11 cycles using a sample-barcoded 5' primer and a J-beta primer mix. TCRdb reprocessed the 5' RACE reads with MiXCR, giving one entry per CDR3 protein. Here the sample spans just over 1 million distinct CDR3 sequences, more than 40% being singletons. Peripheral blood, around 10 milliliters per donor, was collected. Per the germline V gene, CDR1 is SGDLS and CDR2 is YYNGEE. The V end lost 2 bases, the J end lost 2 bases, and 11 bases lay between the germline ends. The CDR3 sequence is 14 residues long.

The rearrangement joins TRBV9 to TRBJ2-7, with a tentative D call TRBD1 (6 bases). The sequence came from a woman in her fifties or sixties in good health. The sequencing sample was made of blood. In DNA, the CDR3 is TGTGCCAGCAGCGTTCGAGGGGGACCCTACGAGCAGTACTTC. It yields the protein CASSVRGGPYEQYF.